A selection of T cell receptor beta chains follows, all from one sample in a study of STAT3 mutations in large granular lymphocyte leukemia. TCRdb's table, derived via immunoSEQ multiplex PCR, lists solely in-frame clones and lacks some. The sample consists of under 35,000 clones, about 83% of them appearing once. Sequenced input: peripheral blood mononuclear cells. These receptors were taken from a woman aged 45-65 years with T-cell large granular lymphocyte leukemia. Some clones in this sample may be carry-over from other donors' samples. Both conserved end residues are part of each CDR3. Fields, in order: clone size, J gene, D gene, V gene, CDR3 DNA, CDR3 protein. The D gene is left open where the match is weak. Some rows mark clone size as missing; the rest say once, few, many or name a class of expanded clone.

NA | TRBJ2-1 | NA | TRBV7-2 | TGTGCCAGCAGCTTCGATATAGCGGCGCAGTTCTTC | CASSFDIAAQFF
NA | TRBJ2-5 | NA | TRBV19 | TGTGCCACCCGACCCTACAGAGAAGAGACCCAGTACTTC | CATRPYREETQYF
NA | TRBJ2-1 | TRBD2 | TRBV11-2 | TGTGCCAGCAGCAAGGGACTATACAATGAGCAGTTCTTC | CASSKGLYNEQFF
NA | TRBJ2-1 | NA | TRBV5-1 | TGCGCCAGCAGCTTACCCCACACAGCGGCCCAGACAGATGAGCAGTTCTTC | CASSLPHTAAQTDEQFF
NA | TRBJ2-3 | NA | TRBV6-6 | TGTGCCACTTGCAGGGGCACAGATACGCAGTATTTT | CATCRGTDTQYF
NA | TRBJ2-1 | NA | TRBV9 | TGTGCCAGCAGCGTTGGAGGAAATGAGGTTGAGCAGTTCTTC | CASSVGGNEVEQFF
NA | TRBJ1-2 | NA | TRBV4-3 | TGCGCCAGCAGCCAAGCACAGAACACTCTCTATGGCTACACCTTC | CASSQAQNTLYGYTF
once | TRBJ2-1 | TRBD2 | TRBV5-1 | TGCGCCAGCAGAGTGGCGGGAGGGTTTGAGCAGTTCTTC | CASRVAGGFEQFF
NA | TRBJ1-2 | NA | TRBV7-2 | TGTGCCAGCAGCTCGCAGGCAGGGTCTGGCTACACCTTC | CASSSQAGSGYTF
few | TRBJ2-7 | NA | TRBV18 | TGTGCCAGCTCCCGTGGGGACGAGCAGTACTTC | CASSRGDEQYF
NA | TRBJ1-1 | NA | TRBV7-9 | TGTGCCAGCAGCTTAGAACGGTGGGCAGGGGCGAACACTGAAGCTTTCTTT | CASSLERWAGANTEAFF
once | TRBJ1-1 | NA | TRBV10-1 | TGCGCCACCCAGCAGGGAGTCGCTGAAGCTTTCTTT | CATQQGVAEAFF
NA | TRBJ2-7 | NA | TRBV7-8 | TGTGCCAGCAGCTTAGTGGCCGGGACCATCTACGAGCAGTATTTC | CASSLVAGTIYEQYF
NA | TRBJ2-7 | NA | TRBV11-2 | TGTGCCAGCAGCTTCAGGCTCGAGCAGTACTTC | CASSFRLEQYF
NA | TRBJ1-1 | NA | TRBV9 | TGTGCCAGCAGCGTAGGGAAGAACACTGAAGCTTTCTTT | CASSVGKNTEAFF
NA | TRBJ2-3 | NA | TRBV30 | TGTGCCTGGACGCAGGGGGGAAATACAGATACGCAGTATTTT | CAWTQGGNTDTQYF
once | TRBJ1-2 | NA | TRBV19 | TGTGCCAGTAGTATAGGTACAAGAAGTGGCTACACCTTC | CASSIGTRSGYTF
NA | TRBJ2-6 | NA | TRBV27 | TGTGCCAGCAGGCTTCGGACCCAAGGCTCTGGGGCCAACGTCCTGACTTTC | CASRLRTQGSGANVLTF
NA | TRBJ2-7 | TRBD2 | TRBV15 | TGTGCCACCCGGACTAGCGGGACCTACGAGCAGTACTTC | CATRTSGTYEQYF
NA | TRBJ2-7 | NA | TRBV6-1 | TGTGCCAGCAGGGGGGGTTCCTACGAGCAGTACTTC | CASRGGSYEQYF
NA | TRBJ2-5 | NA | TRBV5-1 | TGCGCCAGCAGCTTGTTTCAGGGGAGGGAGACCCAGTACTTC | CASSLFQGRETQYF
NA | TRBJ1-3 | TRBD1 | TRBV5-4 | TGTGCCAGCAGCTCGGGGACAGCTCCCGGAAACACCATATATTTT | CASSSGTAPGNTIYF
NA | TRBJ2-1 | NA | TRBV5-8 | TGTGCCAGCAGCTTCCCCGGATGGGCTGAGCAGTTCTTC | CASSFPGWAEQFF
NA | TRBJ2-5 | NA | TRBV4-2 | TGTGCCAGCAGCCTTCAGGGCCAGGCGCGAGAGACCCAGTACTTC | CASSLQGQARETQYF
NA | TRBJ2-5 | NA | TRBV18 | TGTGCCAGCTCACCACCTGTCCTACACCAAGAGACCCAGTACTTC | CASSPPVLHQETQYF
NA | TRBJ2-5 | NA | TRBV14 | TGTGCCAGCAGCCATCCCCAAGAGACCCAGTACTTC | CASSHPQETQYF
NA | TRBJ1-1 | NA | TRBV5-1 | TGCGCCAGCAGCCCGGCGGGGGTGAGGACTGAAGCTTTCTTT | CASSPAGVRTEAFF
NA | TRBJ2-7 | NA | TRBV18 | TGTGCCAGCTCACCGGGCCTCAGGAGCGAGCAGTACTTC | CASSPGLRSEQYF
NA | TRBJ1-3 | NA | TRBV5-1 | TGCGCCAGCAGCTTGGCGCGAGGGACTGGAAACACCATATATTTT | CASSLARGTGNTIYF
NA | TRBJ1-5 | TRBD1 | TRBV2 | TGTGCCAGCACGACAGGGGGGAGTCAGCCCCAGCATTTT | CASTTGGSQPQHF
NA | TRBJ2-7 | TRBD1 | TRBV30 | TGTGCCTGGAACCGACGGACAGGGGGCTTCGAGCAGTACTTC | CAWNRRTGGFEQYF
NA | TRBJ2-7 | TRBD2 | TRBV7-2 | TGTGCCAGCAGCCCTAGACTACTAGCGGAAGGCTCCTACGAGCAGTACTTC | CASSPRLLAEGSYEQYF
once | TRBJ2-3 | NA | TRBV30 | TGTGCCTGGAGTCAGGGGTTTGGGCCAGATACGCAGTATTTT | CAWSQGFGPDTQYF
NA | TRBJ1-2 | NA | TRBV25-1 | TGTGCCAGCGACGGGGCCCATAGCTATGGCTACACCTTC | CASDGAHSYGYTF
NA | TRBJ1-5 | NA | TRBV5-1 | TGCGCCAGCAGCACCTCGGGTGGCAATCAGCCCCAGCATTTT | CASSTSGGNQPQHF
NA | TRBJ2-7 | NA | TRBV7-9 | TGTGCCAGCAGCTCCAGGGACATCTACGAGCAGTACTTC | CASSSRDIYEQYF
NA | TRBJ1-2 | TRBD1 | TRBV29-1 | TGCAGCGCCGGACAGGGGGAGGGCTACACCTTC | CSAGQGEGYTF
NA | TRBJ1-3 | NA | TRBV19 | TGTGCCAAAGGGGGTAGGGGACTCTACTCTGGAAACACCATATATTTT | CAKGGRGLYSGNTIYF
NA | TRBJ2-1 | NA | TRBV15 | TGTGCCACCAGCAGGGACCAACTGAACAATGAGCAGTTCTTC | CATSRDQLNNEQFF
once | TRBJ1-2 | NA | TRBV27 | TGTGCCAGCAGTGCGGGGCCTAATGGCTACACCTTC | CASSAGPNGYTF
NA | TRBJ2-7 | TRBD1 | TRBV29-1 | TGCAGCACGACAGGGGCCTCCTACGAGCAGTACTTC | CSTTGASYEQYF
NA | TRBJ2-7 | TRBD2 | TRBV30 | TGTGCCTGGAGTACTGGACTAGCGGGATATTTCTCCTACGAGCAGTACTTC | CAWSTGLAGYFSYEQYF
NA | TRBJ2-1 | NA | TRBV15 | TGTGCCACCAGCAGATACACCCCGCTGGGGGGCTCCTACAATGAGCAGTTCTTC | CATSRYTPLGGSYNEQFF
NA | TRBJ1-5 | NA | TRBV7-2 | TGTGCCAGCAGCTTATGGGGGATCAGCAATCAGCCCCAGCATTTT | CASSLWGISNQPQHF
NA | TRBJ2-3 | NA | TRBV30 | TGTGCCTGGAGTGTACTATCTGATACGCAGTATTTT | CAWSVLSDTQYF
NA | TRBJ1-1 | NA | TRBV7-9 | TGTGCCAGCAGCTTAGGGGGTAAGGCTTTCTTT | CASSLGGKAFF
few | TRBJ2-7 | TRBD1 | TRBV7-9 | TGTGCCAGCAGCTTAAACAGGGGCTACGAGCAGTACTTC | CASSLNRGYEQYF
NA | TRBJ1-5 | TRBD1 | TRBV19 | TGTGCCAGTAGTATGGACAGGGGGTTCAATCAGCCCCAGCATTTT | CASSMDRGFNQPQHF
NA | TRBJ1-4 | TRBD1 | TRBV18 | TGTGCCAGCTCAAGAACAGGGGCGTTTAATGAAAAACTGTTTTTT | CASSRTGAFNEKLFF
NA | TRBJ1-4 | TRBD1 | TRBV5-4 | TGTGCCAGCAGCTTTTCGACAGGGGTTAATGAAAAACTGTTTTTT | CASSFSTGVNEKLFF